One sample yielded the 2 T cell receptor beta chains listed below, sequenced in a study of blood T cell repertoires in COVID-19. The repertoire was sequenced with immunoSEQ multiplex PCR; TCRdb's copy has only in-frame clones and lacks some. The data hold some 38,000 clones, with around 73% observed a single time. The sequenced material came from peripheral blood. The receptors were sampled from a man aged 70 or older with acute or convalescent COVID-19.

The genes are TRBV29-1 and TRBJ2-2; perhaps TRBD1 as D (5 bases). Per the germline V gene, CDR1 is SQVTM and CDR2 is ANQGSEA. There are 12 residues in the CDR3. V was trimmed by 7 bases and J by 3 bases, leaving 9 bases between them. CDR3 bases: TGCAGCGCAGACAGTTACACCGGGGAGCTGTTTTTT. It yields the protein CSADSYTGELFF.

This sequence joins TRBV7-9 and TRBJ2-7; 7 nucleotides agree with TRBD1. The CDR3 loop spans 13 amino acids. After removal of 3 bases from V and 9 bases from J, the junction contained 8 bases not matched to a gene. Germline CDR1 reads SEHNR; CDR2 reads FQNEAQ (reference sequence). The CDR3 loop reads CASSLDRSTRQYF. CDR3 sequence (DNA): TGTGCCAGCAGCTTGGACAGGAGCACGAGGCAGTACTTC.